One sample yielded the 24 T cell receptor beta chains listed below, sequenced in a study of blood T cells in healthy people across ages. Then a second PCR, running about 6 to 12 cycles, was carried out with a sample-barcoded 5' primer and a J-beta primer mix. Each CDR3 protein is one row after TCRdb ran MiXCR on the 5' RACE reads. The sample comprises around 320,000 distinct CDR3 sequences, roughly 26% of which are singletons, and around 30% rests with the top ten. The sample taken for sequencing was blood. These receptors were taken from a woman aged 70 to 79 in good health.

This clonotype was seen only a few times. The rearrangement links TRBV19 to TRBJ2-3; D ambiguous. This CDR3 has 12 amino acids. Trimming took off 6 bases at V and 8 bases at J, with 12 bases between the two ends. Germline V gene data show CDR1 as LNHDA and CDR2 as SQIVND (reference sequence). CDR3 protein: CASRTERRTQYF. In DNA, the CDR3 is TGTGCCAGTAGGACCGAGAGACGTACGCAGTATTTT.

The V gene is TRBV20-1, the J gene TRBJ1-4; D not resolved. The CDR3 covers 13 residues. V lost 8 bases and J 4 bases, leaving 14 bases between the germline ends. Germline V gene lookup returns CDR1 DFQATT and CDR2 SNEGSKA (reference sequence). The CDR3 sequence is CSTNGDLNEKLFF. CDR3 sequence (DNA): TGCAGTACAAACGGCGACCTTAATGAAAAACTGTTTTTT.

Concerning this clonotype itself: One end of the junction fails to match germline, which may point to a read error. The genes are TRBV15 and TRBJ2-1; 10 bases line up with TRBD2. CDR1 and CDR2 (germline): LNHNV, YYDKDF (reference sequence). CDR3 size: 16 residues. The CDR3 DNA follows: TGTGCCACCAGCCGAGAAGCGGGAGGGACCTACAATGAGCAGTTCTTC. Translated, it gives CATSREAGGTYNEQFF.

In regard to this clonotype: This may be a read error, as it is one base from a much larger clone. The CDR3 nucleotides read TGTGCCAGCAGCCAAGAGAACTACGAGCAGTACTTC. This codes for CASSQENYEQYF. The chain is built from TRBV3-1 and TRBJ2-7; D is undetermined. Trimming stripped 0 bases from V and 3 bases from J, with 3 bases between. Germline V gene sequence: CDR1 LGHDT, CDR2 YNNKEL (reference sequence). The CDR3 covers 12 residues.

The chain's CDR3 is CASRFGWETQYF. The CDR3 DNA reads as TGTGCCAGCAGGTTCGGTTGGGAGACCCAGTACTTC. This sequence joins TRBV28 and TRBJ2-5; D gene unclear. The V gene's germline CDR1 is MDHEN and CDR2 SYDVKM. Trimming shortened V by 6 bases and J by 5 bases, and 10 bases separated the two germline ends. The CDR3 consists of 12 residues.

The chain combines TRBV15 with TRBJ2-7, with a weak D call TRBD1 (5 bases). Trimming removed 0 bases from V and 2 bases from J, with 11 bases in between. Germline V CDR1 and CDR2: LNHNV, YYDKDF (reference sequence). The CDR3 runs 15 residues. Written as DNA, the CDR3 is TGTGCCACCAGCAGAGAGAACGACAGAGCCTACGAGCAGTACTTC. This codes for CATSRENDRAYEQYF.

This chain joins TRBV6-2 or TRBV6-3 and TRBJ2-7, with 7 bases matching TRBD1. After removal of 6 bases from V and 7 bases from J, the junction contained 6 bases not matched to a gene. The CDR3 has 12 residues. Germline V lookup: CDR1 MNHEY, CDR2 SVGEGT. The CDR3 DNA follows: TGTGCCAGCAGGACAGGGTATGGGGAGCAGTACTTC. Protein sequence: CASRTGYGEQYF.

This clonotype showed up many times. CDR3 sequence reads: CASSREGQGGTEAFF. The CDR3 DNA reads as TGTGCCAGCAGCCGAGAGGGACAGGGGGGCACTGAAGCTTTCTTT. The chain recombines TRBV3-1 with TRBJ1-1, with 11 bases aligning to TRBD1. The CDR3 runs to 15 residues. The V and J ends lost 4 bases and 4 bases, in that order; junction bases with no gene match: 5. CDR1 LGHDT and CDR2 YNNKEL come from the germline V gene (reference sequence).

This clonotype was counted a few times. The junction and the germline gene differ at one end; a read error may be behind it. V is TRBV28 and J is TRBJ2-5; TRBD1 agrees at 12 bases. CDR1 is MDHEN, CDR2 SYDVKM, per germline. This CDR3 region has 15 residues. CDR3 sequence reads: CVSSLGQGAVETQYF. The CDR3, as DNA: TGTGTCAGCAGTTTGGGACAGGGGGCTGTAGAGACCCAGTACTTC.

The chain is built from TRBV29-1 and TRBJ2-5, with 9 bases fitting TRBD1. With V trimmed by 4 bases and J by 2 bases, 8 bases remained unmatched. Germline assignment: CDR1 SQVTM and CDR2 ANQGSEA. The CDR3 is 15 amino acids. CDR3 region: CSVGGGQGLQETQYF. The CDR3 region has the DNA TGCAGCGTTGGAGGGGGACAGGGTCTTCAAGAGACCCAGTACTTC. The entire variable domain, with the rest obtained from reference TRBV29-1 and TRBJ2-5, is as follows: SAVISQKPSRDICQRGTSLTIQCQVDSQVTMMFWYRQQPGQSLTLIATANQGSEATYESGFVIDKFPISRPNLTFSTLTVSNMSPEDSSIYLCSVGGGQGLQETQYFGPGTRLLVL.

This clonotype was detected only a few times. The CDR3 DNA reads TGTGCCAGCAGCCCAAACCGGGACAGGGGATACACAGATACGCAGTATTTT. It encodes CASSPNRDRGYTDTQYF. V gene TRBV5-6 combines with J gene TRBJ2-3, with 10 nucleotides matching TRBD1. The CDR3 is made up of 17 amino acids. V trimming: 4 bases; J trimming: 2 bases; junction bases outside the gene matches: 10. Germline V gene lookup returns CDR1 SGHDT and CDR2 YYEEEE.

J is TRBJ2-5 and V is TRBV12-3 or TRBV12-4; maybe TRBD1 (6 bases). V shed 6 bases and J shed 0 bases, with 23 bases lying between them. There are 18 residues in the CDR3. CDR3 amino acids: CASSLGTYTSRYQETQYF. CDR3 sequence (DNA): TGTGCCAGCAGCCTCGGGACATATACCTCCCGGTACCAAGAGACCCAGTACTTC.

This chain joins TRBV7-9 and TRBJ2-5, with 7 positions matching TRBD1. Trimming at V came to 10 bases and at J to 9 bases, leaving 17 bases not matched to a gene. CDR3 length equals 14 residues. CDR1 SEHNR and CDR2 FQNEAQ come from the germline V gene (reference sequence). The CDR3 region is CAIPIDRDGEPQYF. As DNA, the CDR3 is TGTGCCATCCCCATTGACAGGGACGGGGAGCCCCAGTACTTC.

The chain is built from TRBV5-5 and TRBJ2-1; D not resolved. In germline, CDR1 is SGHKS, CDR2 YYEKEE (reference sequence). The V and J ends lost 2 bases and 5 bases respectively, with 11 bases between them. The CDR3 contains 14 residues. The CDR3 sequence: CASSLYSQHNEQFF. The CDR3 DNA reads TGTGCCAGCAGCTTATATAGTCAACACAATGAGCAGTTCTTC.

The chain is built from TRBV6-1 and TRBJ2-2; D might be TRBD1 (5 bases). V lost 8 bases and J lost 2, with 21 bases in between. CDR3 size: 17 residues. Germline CDR1 is MNHNS and CDR2 is SASEGT. CDR3 coding DNA: TGTGCCAGCTGGGGCAGCCTTCAAATAGTTAACACCGGGGAGCTGTTTTTT. Protein product: CASWGSLQIVNTGELFF.

This chain joins TRBV20-1 and TRBJ2-5, with D perhaps TRBD1 or TRBD2 (5 bases each). Germline V gives CDR1 DFQATT, CDR2 SNEGSKA (reference sequence). This CDR3 contains 12 residues. V lost 5 bases to trimming and J lost 5 bases, with 12 bases between them. This CDR3 reads CSASDWGETQYF. The DNA for the CDR3 is TGCAGTGCTTCCGACTGGGGGGAGACCCAGTACTTC.

This clonotype was detected only a few times. In nucleotides, the CDR3 is TGTGCCAGCAGGTCCGGGAACAATCAGCCCCAGCATTTT. It codes for CASRSGNNQPQHF. This chain connects TRBV28 to TRBJ1-5, with D hard to call. The CDR3 loop spans 13 amino acids. The germline CDR1 and CDR2 sequences are MDHEN and SYDVKM. V was shortened by 6 bases and J by 3 bases, with 9 bases between the two germline ends.

The rearrangement links TRBV10-3 to TRBJ2-2; no clear D. Looked up from germline, CDR1 is ENHRY and CDR2 is SYGVKD. V was clipped by 10 bases and J by 1 base, with 13 bases between them. CDR3 length: 14 residues. The CDR3 sequence: CASSAWENTGELFF. The DNA for the CDR3 is TGTGCCAGCTCAGCCTGGGAGAACACCGGGGAGCTGTTTTTT.

This chain uses TRBV5-1 with TRBJ1-1, with unresolved D. Germline V gene sequence: CDR1 SGHRS, CDR2 YFSETQ. This CDR3 is 12 amino acids long. V shed 4 bases and J shed 9 bases, with 13 bases lying between them. DNA of the CDR3: TGCGCCAGCAGCCCCGACACCTGTCAAGCTTTCTTT. It specifies CASSPDTCQAFF.

This clonotype was recorded many times. V and J are TRBV9 and TRBJ2-1; weak D call: TRBD2 (5 bases). V dropped 0 bases and J dropped 4 bases, with 17 bases sitting between them. This CDR3 spans 17 amino acids. Germline assignment: CDR1 SGDLS and CDR2 YYNGEE. In nucleotides, the CDR3 is TGTGCCAGCAGCGTAGTGCCCGAGGGAAAGAGATACAATGAGCAGTTCTTC. Amino acids: CASSVVPEGKRYNEQFF.

This clonotype came up a few times. V usage is TRBV7-9 and J usage is TRBJ2-3, with TRBD1 identical over 7 bases. CDR1 is SEHNR and CDR2 is FQNEAQ in the germline V gene (reference sequence). V dropped 6 bases and J dropped 6; count of bases not matched to a gene: 6. The CDR3 covers 13 residues. The CDR3 DNA reads as TGTGCCAGCAGGTCGGGACAGACTGATACGCAGTATTTT. Amino acid sequence: CASRSGQTDTQYF.

This chain joins TRBV12-3 or TRBV12-4 and TRBJ2-2, with TRBD2 matching 13 bases. The CDR3 is made up of 19 amino acids. V lost 6 bases and J lost 4; bases outside the gene matches: 14. In DNA, the CDR3 is TGTGCCAGCAGCAAGACTAGCGGGAGGACTAACATAATCACCGGGGAGCTGTTTTTT. Residues: CASSKTSGRTNIITGELFF.

This clonotype has just a few counts. This chain joins TRBV10-2 and TRBJ2-4; D is tentatively TRBD1 or TRBD2 (5 bases each). There are 13 residues in the CDR3. Deletions cut 7 bases from V and 9 bases from J, with 16 bases between. CDR1 WSHSY and CDR2 SAAADI come from the germline V gene. The CDR3 is CASTFGDGGIQYF. In DNA form, the CDR3 reads TGCGCCAGCACCTTTGGGGACGGCGGCATTCAGTACTTC.

This clonotype showed up just a few times. V usage is TRBV7-3 and J usage is TRBJ2-3; 14 nucleotides agree with TRBD2. Trimming removed 5 bases from V and 4 bases from J; junction bases left unmatched: 5. The CDR3 has 16 amino acids. Germline V lookup: CDR1 SGHTA, CDR2 FQGTGA. The CDR3 is CASSLQGLAGADTQYF. The DNA of the CDR3 is TGTGCCAGCAGCCTCCAGGGACTAGCGGGAGCAGATACGCAGTATTTT.